These T cell receptor beta chains were read from a single sample in a study of cytomegalovirus exposure and HLA in healthy donors. Produced via immunoSEQ multiplex PCR; TCRdb's table is partial and in-frame only. The sample has around 200,000 clones, about three quarters seen once. The sequenced sample was PBMCs. These receptors originate from a man younger than 35 in good health and CMV-seronegative. CDR3s include the opening cysteine and the closing phenylalanine or tryptophan. Fields, in order: CDR3 length, V gene, clone size, J gene, D gene, CDR3 DNA, CDR3 protein. A D gene is named only where the DNA matches it firmly. The size of a clone is reported for some rows only, either as once, few or many, or as a class for expanded clones.

15	TRBV9	-	TRBJ2-1	TRBD2	TGTGCCAGCAGCCTTAGCGGGGGACCCAAGAGGGAGCAGTTCTTC	CASSLSGGPKREQFF
14	TRBV9	once	TRBJ1-5	TRBD1	TGTGCCAGCAGCGTAGATCCCGGACAGGGCTCCCAGCATTTT	CASSVDPGQGSQHF
16	TRBV29-1	few	TRBJ2-7	TRBD2	TGCAGCGTTGAAACTTCCCTCGGACTAGCAACTTACGAGCAGTACTTC	CSVETSLGLATYEQYF
14	TRBV10-3	-	TRBJ2-1	-	TGTGCCATCAGTGAAGACGTGGAGTACAATGAGCAGTTCTTC	CAISEDVEYNEQFF
12	TRBV18	-	TRBJ2-1	-	TGTGCCAGCTCACCAAGTGCGGGGGAGCAGTTCTTC	CASSPSAGEQFF
13	TRBV21-1	-	TRBJ1-1	-	TGTGCCAGCAGCACGCCCCCAGTAATGGAAGCTTTCTTT	CASSTPPVMEAFF
19	TRBV6-1	-	TRBJ2-1	TRBD2	TGTGCCAGCAGTGCTTACTTCAGCGGGGGGGCCGGGACCTACAATGAGCAGTTCTTC	CASSAYFSGGAGTYNEQFF
15	TRBV27	once	TRBJ2-7	TRBD1	TGTGCCAGCAGTGGACCGGGACAGGGCTTTTACGAGCAGTACTTC	CASSGPGQGFYEQYF
15	TRBV6-5	-	TRBJ2-7	TRBD1	TGTGCCAGCAGTTACTCACAGGGGACACCATACGAGCAGTACTTC	CASSYSQGTPYEQYF
14	TRBV9	-	TRBJ1-1	TRBD1	TGTGCCAGCAGCTCCGGACAGGGAGGCACTGAAGCTTTCTTT	CASSSGQGGTEAFF
21	TRBV14	-	TRBJ2-1	-	TGTGCCAGCAGCCTTCTAAGGCAGGGCCTTTTCCACGCTAGCTCCTACAATGAGCAGTTCTTC	CASSLLRQGLFHASSYNEQFF
16	TRBV11-3	-	TRBJ1-6	-	TGTGCCAGCAGCTTGGGTCCGGGTTACGGGGATTCACCCCTCCACTTT	CASSLGPGYGDSPLHF
14	TRBV10-3	-	TRBJ2-7	-	TGTGCCAGCAGAAGGACAGCAGACTCCTACGAGCAGTACTTC	CASRRTADSYEQYF
14	TRBV6-5	-	TRBJ1-2	-	TGTGCCAGCAGTTACTCGGACAGCCACTATGGCTACACCTTC	CASSYSDSHYGYTF
16	TRBV7-9	-	TRBJ2-4	TRBD2	TGTGCCAGCAGCCCCCGGGGGGGTCTAGCCAAAAACATTCAGTACTTC	CASSPRGGLAKNIQYF
14	TRBV30	-	TRBJ2-3	-	TGTGCCTGGAGCAAAATGGGGCGGACAGATACGCAGTATTTT	CAWSKMGRTDTQYF
15	TRBV7-9	-	TRBJ1-2	-	TGTGCCAGCAGCTTAGTGGCGGCGGCGGTTGGGGGCTACACCTTC	CASSLVAAAVGGYTF
13	TRBV7-9	-	TRBJ1-1	-	TGTGCCAGCAGCTCAGAGGGGGTCACTGAAGCTTTCTTT	CASSSEGVTEAFF
18	TRBV6-1	-	TRBJ1-1	TRBD1	TGTGCCAGCAGTGAAGGACAGGGGAAATCGTTGGGGAACACTGAAGCTTTCTTT	CASSEGQGKSLGNTEAFF
15	TRBV25-1	-	TRBJ2-7	-	TGTGCCAGCAGTCTGGGGGGGGCCACTTTCTCCGAGCAGTACTTC	CASSLGGATFSEQYF
13	TRBV7-9	few	TRBJ2-1	TRBD1	TGTGCCAGCAGCTTCAGGGGGCTTGATGAGCAGTTCTTC	CASSFRGLDEQFF
13	TRBV2	few	TRBJ1-2	-	TGTGCCAGCAGTGAAGGAGGGGAGGGCGGCTACACCTTC	CASSEGGEGGYTF
16	TRBV10-3	-	TRBJ2-7	TRBD2	TGTGCCATCAGTGGGGGACTAGCGGAACCGAGATACGAGCAGTACTTC	CAISGGLAEPRYEQYF
13	TRBV7-6	-	TRBJ2-7	TRBD2	TGTGCCAGCAGCTCCGGACTAGCGGACGAGCAGTACTTC	CASSSGLADEQYF
17	TRBV30	-	TRBJ2-3	-	TGTGCCTGGAGTGACCTTAGGAGGAGGACTAGCACAGATACGCAGTATTTT	CAWSDLRRRTSTDTQYF
20	TRBV7-6	-	TRBJ2-3	TRBD2	TGTGCCAGCAGCCCCCTATTGGGTAGCGGGGGAGGTACTAGCACAGATACGCAGTATTTT	CASSPLLGSGGGTSTDTQYF
12	TRBV5-1	once	TRBJ1-2	-	TGCGCCAGCAGCTTGGCCGAGGTAGGCTACACCTTC	CASSLAEVGYTF
13	TRBV7-8	-	TRBJ1-6	-	TGTGCCAGCAGCTTACCAGGGGAAGCACCCCTCCACTTT	CASSLPGEAPLHF
11	TRBV11-2	-	TRBJ2-5	-	TGTGCCAGCAGCCTCGGAGAGACCCAGTACTTC	CASSLGETQYF
10	TRBV6-1	-	TRBJ1-5	-	TGTGCCAGCAACTCCCAGCCCCAGCATTTT	CASNSQPQHF
16	TRBV25-1	once	TRBJ2-3	-	TGTGCCAGCAGTGGAGTAGCGGCCCCACTGACGAATACGCAGTATTTT	CASSGVAAPLTNTQYF
17	TRBV21-1	-	TRBJ2-5	-	TGTGCCAGCAGCAAAGCGCGCGACAGGGACATTGGGAAGACCCAGTACTTC	CASSKARDRDIGKTQYF
14	TRBV2	-	TRBJ1-1	-	TGTGCCAGCAGCGCCAAAGGGGATCTCACTGAAGCTTTCTTT	CASSAKGDLTEAFF
15	TRBV28	-	TRBJ2-7	TRBD2	TGTGCCAGCGGCCTTGTGAGCGGGACGTCCTACGAGCAGTACTTC	CASGLVSGTSYEQYF
17	TRBV18	-	TRBJ1-5	TRBD1	TGTGCCAGCTCACCACCCCGGACAGGGGGCGGCAATCAGCCCCAGCATTTT	CASSPPRTGGGNQPQHF
15	TRBV30	once	TRBJ1-2	TRBD1	TGTGCCTGTCAGCAGGGGACAGGGGGTGTCTATGGCTACACCTTC	CACQQGTGGVYGYTF
13	TRBV7-2	-	TRBJ2-3	-	TGTGCCAGCAGCTTAGCGCGGGCAGATACGCAGTATTTT	CASSLARADTQYF
11	TRBV30	few	TRBJ2-3	-	TGTGCCTGGAGTGACATAGATACGCAGTATTTT	CAWSDIDTQYF